This T cell receptor (beta chain) was obtained from a study of control samples from healthy donors and cancer patients. This CDR3 contains 17 residues. Germline lookup yields CDR1 SGHDT and CDR2 YYEEEE. V was pared by 4 bases and J by 1 base, with 20 bases between. Libraries were prepared by immunoSEQ multiplex PCR; TCRdb keeps only in-frame clonotypes and omits some of them. The top ten hold roughly 2.5% of the sample, which has some 120,000 clones, over 85% seen once. What was sequenced was blood. The receptor was derived from a man in his thirties or forties in good health. The J gene is TRBJ1-1, the V gene TRBV5-6, with a tentative D call TRBD1 (6 bases). CDR3 loop: CASSDTAGVYGNTEAFF. CDR3 bases: TGTGCCAGCAGCGACACAGCAGGGGTGTATGGGAACACTGAAGCTTTCTTT.